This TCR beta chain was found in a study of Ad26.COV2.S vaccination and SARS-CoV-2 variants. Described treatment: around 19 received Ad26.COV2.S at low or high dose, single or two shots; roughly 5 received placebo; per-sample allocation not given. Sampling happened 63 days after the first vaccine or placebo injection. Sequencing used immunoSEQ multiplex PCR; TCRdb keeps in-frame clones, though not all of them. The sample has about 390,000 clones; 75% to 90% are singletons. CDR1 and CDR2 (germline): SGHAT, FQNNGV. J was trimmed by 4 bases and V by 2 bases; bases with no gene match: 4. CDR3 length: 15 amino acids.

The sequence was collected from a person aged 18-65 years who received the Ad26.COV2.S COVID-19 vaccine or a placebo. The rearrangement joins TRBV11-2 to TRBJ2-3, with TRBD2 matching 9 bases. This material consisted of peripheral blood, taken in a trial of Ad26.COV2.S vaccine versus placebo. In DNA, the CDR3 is TGTGCCAGCAGCTTACTAGCGGGGCTCGCAGATACGCAGTATTTT. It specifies CASSLLAGLADTQYF.